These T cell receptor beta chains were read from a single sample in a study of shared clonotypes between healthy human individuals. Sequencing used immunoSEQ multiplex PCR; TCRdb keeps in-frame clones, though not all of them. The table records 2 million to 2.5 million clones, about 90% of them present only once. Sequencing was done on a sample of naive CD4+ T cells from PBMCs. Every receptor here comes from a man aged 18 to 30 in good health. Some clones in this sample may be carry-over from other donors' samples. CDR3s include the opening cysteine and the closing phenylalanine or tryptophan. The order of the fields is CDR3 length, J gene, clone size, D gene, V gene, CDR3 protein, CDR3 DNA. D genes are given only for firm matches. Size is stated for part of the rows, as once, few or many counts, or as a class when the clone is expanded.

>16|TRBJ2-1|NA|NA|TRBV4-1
CASSQGSGGPNNEQFF
TGCGCCAGCAGCCAAGGGTCTGGCGGCCCGAACAATGAGCAGTTCTTC
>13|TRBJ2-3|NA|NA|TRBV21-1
CASSKGQGDTQYF
TGTGCCAGCAGCAAAGGACAGGGGGATACGCAGTATTTT
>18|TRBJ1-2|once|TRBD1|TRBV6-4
CASSELLVGQGRKRGYTF
TGTGCCAGCAGTGAATTATTAGTGGGACAGGGGAGGAAGAGAGGCTACACCTTC
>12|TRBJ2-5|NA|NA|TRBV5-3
CARSPEKETQYF
TGTGCCAGAAGCCCGGAGAAAGAGACCCAGTACTTC
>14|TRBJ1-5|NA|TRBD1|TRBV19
CASSRDREGQPQHF
TGTGCCAGTTCACGGGACAGGGAAGGACAGCCCCAGCATTTT
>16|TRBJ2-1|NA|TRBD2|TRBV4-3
CASSQDPAGGPFEQFF
TGCGCCAGCAGCCAAGATCCGGCGGGAGGGCCGTTTGAGCAGTTCTTC
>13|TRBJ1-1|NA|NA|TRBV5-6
CASSFGVGTEAFF
TGTGCCAGCAGCTTTGGGGTGGGGACTGAAGCTTTCTTT
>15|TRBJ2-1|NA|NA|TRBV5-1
CASSLATSSYNEQFF
TGCGCCAGCAGCTTGGCCACGAGCTCCTACAATGAGCAGTTCTTC
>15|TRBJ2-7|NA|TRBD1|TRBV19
CASSEGQGGSYEQYF
TGTGCCAGTAGTGAAGGACAGGGGGGTTCCTACGAGCAGTACTTC
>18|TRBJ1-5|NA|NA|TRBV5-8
CASSLVAGIPLSNQPQHF
TGTGCCAGCAGCTTGGTGGCGGGGATCCCACTTAGCAATCAGCCCCAGCATTTT
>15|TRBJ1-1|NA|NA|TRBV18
CASSRPRGRDTEAFF
TGTGCCAGCTCACGACCCAGGGGCAGGGACACTGAAGCTTTCTTT
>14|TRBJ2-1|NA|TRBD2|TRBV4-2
CASRGTSGIDEQFF
TGTGCCAGCAGAGGGACTAGCGGGATTGATGAGCAGTTCTTC
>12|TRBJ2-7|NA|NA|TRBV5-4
CASSIDRTEQYF
TGTGCCAGCAGCATTGACAGGACCGAGCAGTACTTC
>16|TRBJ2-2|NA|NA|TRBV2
CASRVSSVSNTGELFF
TGTGCCAGCAGGGTATCTAGCGTCTCGAACACCGGGGAGCTGTTTTTT
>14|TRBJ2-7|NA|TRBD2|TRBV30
CAWSNLAGAYEQYF
TGTGCCTGGAGTAACCTAGCGGGGGCCTACGAGCAGTACTTC
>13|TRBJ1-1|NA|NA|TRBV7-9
CASSLTVRGEAFF
TGTGCCAGCAGCTTAACGGTTAGGGGAGAAGCTTTCTTT
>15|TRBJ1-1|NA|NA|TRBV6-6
CASSYSEGRDAEAFF
TGTGCCAGCAGTTACTCGGAGGGGAGGGACGCTGAAGCTTTCTTT
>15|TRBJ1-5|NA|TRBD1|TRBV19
CASSIGTGDVGPQHF
TGTGCCAGTAGTATCGGAACAGGGGATGTAGGACCCCAGCATTTT
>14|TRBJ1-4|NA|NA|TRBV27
CASRNTISSEKLFF
TGTGCCAGCCGTAATACGATCTCGTCTGAAAAACTGTTTTTT
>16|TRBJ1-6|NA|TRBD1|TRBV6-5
CASSSKWGQGNSPLHF
TGTGCCAGCAGTTCCAAGTGGGGACAGGGTAATTCACCCCTCCACTTT
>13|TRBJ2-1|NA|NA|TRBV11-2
CASSLQGINEQFF
TGTGCCAGCAGCTTACAGGGGATCAATGAGCAGTTCTTC
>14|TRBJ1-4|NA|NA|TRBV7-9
CASSFGSGGEKLFF
TGTGCCAGCAGCTTCGGGTCCGGGGGTGAAAAACTGTTTTTT
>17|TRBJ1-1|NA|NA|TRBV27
CASSFRKGVLMNTEAFF
TGTGCCAGCAGTTTTCGGAAGGGGGTACTAATGAACACTGAAGCTTTCTTT
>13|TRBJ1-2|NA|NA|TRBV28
CASSLSRYYGYTF
TGTGCCAGCAGTTTATCCAGGTACTATGGCTACACCTTC
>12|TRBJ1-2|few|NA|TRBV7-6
CASSSYSYGYTF
TGTGCCAGCAGTTCCTACTCCTATGGCTACACCTTC
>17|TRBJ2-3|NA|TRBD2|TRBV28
CASSLSGLAGVGDTQYF
TGTGCCAGCAGTTTATCGGGACTAGCGGGAGTAGGAGATACGCAGTATTTT
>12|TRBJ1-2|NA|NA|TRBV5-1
CASSLGQYGYTF
TGCGCCAGCAGCTTGGGACAGTATGGCTACACCTTC
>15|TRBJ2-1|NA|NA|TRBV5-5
CASSLFLDSYNEQFF
TGTGCCAGCAGCTTGTTCTTAGACTCCTACAATGAGCAGTTCTTC
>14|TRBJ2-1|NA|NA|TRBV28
CASKPGTRGNEQFF
TGTGCCAGCAAACCCGGGACACGGGGTAATGAGCAGTTCTTC
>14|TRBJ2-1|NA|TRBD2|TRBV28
CASSRLAGVNEQFF
TGTGCCAGCAGCCGACTAGCGGGAGTCAATGAGCAGTTCTTC
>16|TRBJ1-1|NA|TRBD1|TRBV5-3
CARSLGQGATNTEAFF
TGTGCCAGAAGCTTAGGACAGGGGGCGACGAACACTGAAGCTTTCTTT